A selection of T cell receptor beta chains follows, all from one sample in a study of early T cells in non-severe SARS-CoV-2 infection. TCRdb re-called the 5' RACE reads through MiXCR, storing one row per CDR3 protein. The top ten clones hold approximately 5.8% of a sample with 30,000 to 40,000 distinct CDR3 sequences, around 4.5% of them seen once. Sequencing was done on a sample of whole blood. The receptors come from an adult who was a healthcare worker with PCR-confirmed SARS-CoV-2 infection or an uninfected control (not recorded which). Each CDR3 is given with its conserved first and last residue. D genes are given only for firm matches. Some rows have no size entry. The others give once, few or many, or a class for an expanded clone.

-	TRBV24-1	TRBJ2-2	-	17	TGTGCCACCAGTGAGTCAGGACAGCCCGCTAACACCGGGGAGCTGTTTTTT	CATSESGQPANTGELFF
many	TRBV5-6	TRBJ1-1	-	13	TGTGCCAGCAGCCCGCGGGGAGCCTCTAAGGCTTTCTTT	CASSPRGASKAFF
-	TRBV12-3/TRBV12-4	TRBJ2-2	-	17	TGTGCCAGCAGTTTCACGGACCCTAGAATGAACACCGGGGAGCTGTTTTTT	CASSFTDPRMNTGELFF
many	TRBV6-1	TRBJ2-7	-	15	TGTGCCAGCAGTGAAGTCGGACGGGTAGCATACGAGCAGTACTTC	CASSEVGRVAYEQYF
many	TRBV7-2	TRBJ2-7	TRBD2	14	TGTGCCAGCAGCTTCGGACTAGCGGGCGCGGGGCAGTACTTC	CASSFGLAGAGQYF
-	TRBV10-3	TRBJ2-3	TRBD2	15	TGTGCCAATGCGGGACTAGCGGGAAACACAGATACGCAGTATTTT	CANAGLAGNTDTQYF
-	TRBV11-3	TRBJ2-3	-	13	TGTGCCAGCAGCTTCGTCCGGGGGGATACGCAGTATTTT	CASSFVRGDTQYF
many	TRBV4-2	TRBJ2-1	-	13	TGTGCCAGCAGCCAAGATTCTCACAATGAGCAGTTCTTC	CASSQDSHNEQFF
-	TRBV7-9	TRBJ2-3	-	14	TGTGCCAGCAGCTTAGTGTCGGGGGCGCCGACGCAGTATTTT	CASSLVSGAPTQYF
many	TRBV6-5	TRBJ2-7	TRBD2	17	TGTGCCAGCAGCTCTGAGGATAGCGGGGGGTTTTCCTACGAGCAGTACTTC	CASSSEDSGGFSYEQYF
many	TRBV4-2	TRBJ1-5	TRBD1	16	TGTGCCAGCAGCCTGCGAACCGGACAGGGCAATCAGCCCCAGCATTTT	CASSLRTGQGNQPQHF
many	TRBV3-1	TRBJ1-2	-	15	TGTGCCAGCAGCCAAGCAGGGGAATCTTATTATGGCTACACCTTC	CASSQAGESYYGYTF
many	TRBV29-1	TRBJ2-5	-	11	TGCAGCGTTGATGCCCAAGAGACCCAGTACTTC	CSVDAQETQYF
-	TRBV21-1	TRBJ2-7	-	12	TGTGCCAGCACCCATGGCTGGACTAGCCTGCACTTC	CASTHGWTSLHF
few	TRBV20-1	TRBJ2-5	-	14	TGCAGTGCTAGAATAATCGGGAGTACTGAGACCCAGTACTTC	CSARIIGSTETQYF
many	TRBV12-3/TRBV12-4	TRBJ2-6	-	15	TGTGCCAGCAGTCGCTTCGATGGCGGGGCCAACGTCCTGACTTTC	CASSRFDGGANVLTF
many	TRBV12-3/TRBV12-4	TRBJ2-1	TRBD2	14	TGTGCCAGCACTCTAGCGGGAGGAAACAATGAGCAGTTCTTC	CASTLAGGNNEQFF
few	TRBV10-3	TRBJ1-1	-	12	TGTGCCGCGGGGTCAGGAAACACTGAAGCTTTCTTT	CAAGSGNTEAFF
many	TRBV19	TRBJ2-2	-	13	TGTGCCAGTAGTATAGGAGTCGCCGGGGAGCTGTTTTTT	CASSIGVAGELFF
many	TRBV6-5	TRBJ2-1	-	14	TGTGCCAGCAGCCCCATGAGCTCCTACAATGAGCAGTTCTTC	CASSPMSSYNEQFF
many	TRBV30	TRBJ2-7	-	11	TGTGCCTGGAGTGTAGGGCACGAGCAGTACTTC	CAWSVGHEQYF
many	TRBV5-1	TRBJ2-1	-	13	TGCGCCAGCAGCTTGTTGACGGACAATGAGCAGTTCTTC	CASSLLTDNEQFF
-	TRBV15	TRBJ2-1	-	13	TGTGCCACCAGCAGCTTATTAGTCAATGAGCAGTTCTTC	CATSSLLVNEQFF
-	TRBV13	TRBJ2-7	TRBD2	13	TGTGCCAGCAGCAAGACTAGCGAAGGCGAGCAGTACTTC	CASSKTSEGEQYF
-	TRBV5-5	TRBJ1-6	-	14	TGTGCCAGCAGCTTCAGGGAGGAGAATTCACCCCTCCACTTT	CASSFREENSPLHF
many	TRBV3-1	TRBJ2-1	TRBD2	15	TGTGCCAGCAGCCAACTAGCGGGACCCAAAAATGAGCAGTTCTTC	CASSQLAGPKNEQFF
many	TRBV10-3	TRBJ2-3	TRBD1	16	TGTGCCATCAGTCCCGGACAGGGAAGGGGCACAGATACGCAGTATTTT	CAISPGQGRGTDTQYF
-	TRBV6-1	TRBJ2-3	-	13	TGTGCCAGCTCGACTGGCTCCCCAGATACGCAGTATTTT	CASSTGSPDTQYF
many	TRBV24-1	TRBJ2-1	-	11	TGTGCCACCAGTGATAGGGAAGAGCAGTTCTTC	CATSDREEQFF
many	TRBV7-2	TRBJ2-1	TRBD2	17	TGTGCCAGCAGCTTAGCACCGGGACTAGCGGGGCGTAATGAGCAGTTCTTC	CASSLAPGLAGRNEQFF
many	TRBV7-8	TRBJ2-3	-	15	TGTGCCAGCAGCTCGGGAGACAGGAACACAGATACGCAGTATTTT	CASSSGDRNTDTQYF
many	TRBV29-1	TRBJ1-2	-	13	TGCAGCGTTGTCGAGGGATCTAACTATGGCTACACCTTC	CSVVEGSNYGYTF
medium-sized	TRBV6-1	TRBJ2-7	TRBD1	16	TGTGCCAGCAGTGATCCGGACAGGGGGTTCTCCTACGAGCAGTACTTC	CASSDPDRGFSYEQYF